Each of the 30 T cell receptor beta chains below was sequenced from the same sample in a study of OX40 agonist ivuxolimab in advanced cancers. Method: immunoSEQ multiplex PCR; TCRdb's copy keeps in-frame clones and lacks some. Of about 76,000 clones in the sample, 85% to 90% were seen once. The source was CD4+ or CD8+ T cells sorted from blood, collected in a trial of the OX40 agonist ivuxolimab. The receptor set was obtained from an adult with an advanced solid tumor such as melanoma, head and neck, liver or kidney cancer.

The V and J genes are TRBV6-4 and TRBJ2-7; D might be TRBD2 (6 bases). Germline V lookup: CDR1 MRHNA, CDR2 SNTAGT. V gave up 3 bases and J gave up 5 bases, with 17 bases separating them. The CDR3 covers 15 residues. The CDR3, as DNA: TGTGCCAGCAGTGAAGAACACGGGAGTATCGACGAGCAGTACTTC. It is translated as CASSEEHGSIDEQYF.

The rearrangement uses TRBV5-6 and TRBJ2-2, with D possibly TRBD1 on 5 matching bases. The CDR3 consists of 16 residues. The germline V and J ends were trimmed by 2 bases and 5 bases, with 16 bases remaining between them. Germline CDR1 reads SGHDT; CDR2 reads YYEEEE. DNA of the CDR3: TGTGCCAGCAGCTTCAATATAAGGGGTCGGACCGGGGAGCTGTTTTTT. Encoded protein: CASSFNIRGRTGELFF.

This clone occurred once. CDR3 loop: CASSYRLAGYNEQFF. The CDR3 DNA reads TGTGCCAGCAGCTACAGACTAGCGGGTTACAATGAGCAGTTCTTC. V is TRBV13 and J is TRBJ2-1; 10 bases fit TRBD2. V trimming: 4 bases; J trimming: 4 bases; junction bases outside the gene matches: 4. The CDR3 runs 15 residues. Germline lookup yields CDR1 PRHDT and CDR2 FYEKMQ (reference sequence).

The chain couples TRBV28 to TRBJ2-3; 7 positions match TRBD1. Germline V gives CDR1 MDHEN, CDR2 SYDVKM. This CDR3 has 14 residues. The V and J ends lost 11 bases and 3 bases, in that order; junction bases with no gene match: 11. CDR3 sequence: CAGKGAWDTDTQYF. DNA for the CDR3: TGTGCCGGAAAGGGGGCATGGGATACAGATACGCAGTATTTT.

The V and J genes are TRBV7-9 and TRBJ2-5; D is perhaps TRBD1 (6 bases). The J call is uncertain, as TRBJ2-7 better fits the DNA end. The germline gives CDR1 SEHNR, CDR2 FQNEAQ (reference sequence). This CDR3 contains 16 residues. The CDR3 region has the DNA TGTGCCAGCAGCTTAGTCAGGGGACCGATTACCTACGAGCAGTACTTC. Translating it yields CASSLVRGPITYEQYF.

The rearrangement joins TRBV6-6 to TRBJ1-1, with D perhaps TRBD1 (5 bases). Germline V gene sequence: CDR1 MNHNY, CDR2 SVGAGI (reference sequence). The CDR3 extends over 15 amino acids. The V end lost 0 bases, the J end lost 1 base, and 9 bases lay between the germline ends. As DNA, the CDR3 is TGTGCCAGCAGTTACTCCCCTGGGGCGAACACTGAAGCTTTCTTT. The encoded protein is CASSYSPGANTEAFF.

CDR3 nucleotides: TGCGCCAGCAGCCAAGCCCTCACGCGGGGGAGGTCCTACAATGAGCAGTTCTTC. Translation: CASSQALTRGRSYNEQFF. The chain combines TRBV4-1 with TRBJ2-1; 7 bases fit TRBD2. The J segment lost 1 base and the V segment lost 1 base, leaving 10 bases of the junction unmatched. CDR1 is MGHRA, CDR2 YSYEKL, per germline. The CDR3 is 18 residues long.

This chain links TRBV19 with TRBJ2-7; D gene uncertain. Per the germline V gene, CDR1 is LNHDA and CDR2 is SQIVND (reference sequence). The CDR3 runs 13 residues. Trimming took off 3 bases at V and 1 base at J, with 7 bases between the two ends. CDR3 sequence reads: CASSMSASYEQYF. The CDR3 bases are TGTGCCAGTAGTATGTCAGCTTCCTACGAGCAGTACTTC.

The chain couples TRBV4-1 to TRBJ2-1, with TRBD2 matching over 7 bases. The germline CDR1 and CDR2 sequences are MGHRA and YSYEKL. Unmatched junction bases numbered 22, after V lost 5 bases and J lost 6 bases. There are 19 residues in the CDR3. This CDR3 reads CASSNSPLAVLVGRNEQFF. In DNA, the CDR3 is TGCGCCAGCAGCAATAGCCCTCTAGCGGTCCTAGTAGGGCGCAATGAGCAGTTCTTC.

The chain has TRBV11-2 and TRBJ2-7; D unresolved. Germline V gene sequence: CDR1 SGHAT, CDR2 FQNNGV. Trimming stripped 5 bases from V and 6 bases from J, with 11 bases between. The CDR3 loop spans 12 amino acids. In nucleotides, the CDR3 is TGTGCCAGCAGCGGCTCGTGGCGCGAGCAGTACTTC. It codes for CASSGSWREQYF.

This chain uses TRBV9 with TRBJ2-1; 8 positions match TRBD2. With V trimmed by 3 bases and J by 4 bases, 6 bases remained unmatched. The CDR3 loop spans 15 amino acids. Germline assignment: CDR1 SGDLS and CDR2 YYNGEE. The CDR3 region is CASSAGGTMYNEQFF. The CDR3 DNA reads as TGTGCCAGCAGCGCGGGGGGGACTATGTACAATGAGCAGTTCTTC.

The chain carries TRBV28 and TRBJ2-1; no clear D. CDR3 length: 15 amino acids. V shed 5 bases and J shed 4 bases, with 15 bases lying between them. Germline V gene data show CDR1 as MDHEN and CDR2 as SYDVKM. The CDR3: CASSIDGDGYNEQFF. CDR3 bases: TGTGCCAGCAGTATCGACGGTGACGGGTACAATGAGCAGTTCTTC. The whole variable domain, remainder taken from reference TRBV28 and TRBJ2-1, is DVKVTQSSRYLVKRTGEKVFLECVQDMDHENMFWYRQDPGLGLRLIYFSYDVKMKEKGDIPEGYSVSREKKERFSLILESASTNQTSMYLCASSIDGDGYNEQFFGPGTRLTVL.

In this sample, this clone turned up once. V is TRBV7-8 and J is TRBJ2-2, with D uncertain. The CDR3 is 12 residues long. Germline CDR1 is SGHVS and CDR2 is FQNEAQ. The V end was cut by 5 bases, the J end by 5 bases, with 6 bases between. CDR3 DNA: TGTGCCAGCAGCCCTTTAACCGGGGAGCTGTTTTTT. Residues: CASSPLTGELFF.

This clone was seen only once. This sequence joins TRBV5-1 and TRBJ2-5; 13 nucleotides match TRBD2. After removal of 2 bases from V and 1 base from J, the junction contained 2 bases not matched to a gene. The germline V gene has CDR1 SGHRS and CDR2 YFSETQ. This CDR3 is built from 16 residues. CDR3 residues: CASSLGLAGAQETQYF. The DNA for the CDR3 is TGCGCCAGCAGCTTAGGACTAGCGGGGGCCCAAGAGACCCAGTACTTC.

The chain combines TRBV7-3 with TRBJ2-3; no firm D call. V lost 5 bases and J lost 3, with 15 bases in between. CDR3 size: 15 residues. Germline V gene lookup returns CDR1 SGHTA and CDR2 FQGTGA. DNA for the CDR3: TGTGCCAGCAGCCCTAACCCGACGGCAACAGATACGCAGTATTTT. Translation gives CASSPNPTATDTQYF.

V and J are TRBV6-5 and TRBJ1-1; D possibly corresponds to TRBD1 (6 bases). The ends were cut back, 7 bases at V and 3 bases at J, with 15 bases in the middle. The V gene's germline CDR1 is MNHEY and CDR2 SVGAGI. CDR3 length equals 14 residues. CDR3 sequence: CASTLDQGYTEAFF. In DNA, the CDR3 is TGTGCCAGCACCCTGGATCAGGGGTACACTGAAGCTTTCTTT.

In its sample, this clone was seen once. The J gene is TRBJ2-7, the V gene TRBV13; no clear D gene. Germline lookup yields CDR1 PRHDT and CDR2 FYEKMQ (reference sequence). V was clipped by 0 bases and J by 3 bases, with 3 bases between them. The CDR3 is 12 residues long. The CDR3 here is CASSLGNYEQYF. CDR3 DNA sequence: TGTGCCAGCAGCTTAGGAAACTACGAGCAGTACTTC.

The rearrangement joins TRBV28 to TRBJ1-4; no clear D. The V gene's germline CDR1 is MDHEN and CDR2 SYDVKM. V was shortened by 4 bases and J by 3 bases, with 0 bases between the two germline ends. The CDR3 runs to 11 residues. CDR3 in amino acids: CASSSNEKLFF. The CDR3 bases are TGTGCCAGCAGTTCTAATGAAAAACTGTTTTTT.

The chain has TRBV14 and TRBJ1-2; tentatively, D is TRBD1 (5 bases). V lost 4 bases, J lost 2 bases, and 20 bases lay in between. The germline CDR1 and CDR2 sequences are SGHDN and FVKESK. The CDR3 has 17 residues. The CDR3 region is CASSPHPGGDWNYGYTF. As DNA, the CDR3 is TGTGCCAGCAGCCCTCACCCGGGGGGGGATTGGAACTATGGCTACACCTTC.

The V gene is TRBV7-2, the J gene TRBJ2-3, with D possibly called TRBD1 or TRBD2 (6 bases each). The germline V gene has CDR1 SGHTA and CDR2 FQGNSA. This CDR3 spans 15 amino acids. V was cut by 2 bases and J by 4 bases, with 13 bases left in between. CDR3 sequence reads: CASSLFGGGADTQYF. The CDR3 bases are TGTGCCAGCAGCTTATTCGGAGGGGGAGCAGATACGCAGTATTTT.

The chain joins TRBV30 to TRBJ1-1; the D gene is possibly TRBD1 (5 bases). Germline CDR1 reads GTSNPN; CDR2 reads SVGIG (reference sequence). V was cut by 4 bases and J by 0 bases, with 9 bases left in between. The CDR3 runs 13 residues. CDR3 sequence: CAWNRQLNTEAFF. The CDR3 nucleotides read TGTGCCTGGAATAGACAGCTGAACACTGAAGCTTTCTTT. Variable domain in full (rest from reference TRBV30 and TRBJ1-1): SQTIHQWPATLVQPVGSPLSLECTVEGTSNPNLYWYRQAAGRGLQLLFYSVGIGQISSEVPQNLSASRPQDRQFILSSKKLLLSDSGFYLCAWNRQLNTEAFFGQGTRLTVV.

The chain has TRBV18 and TRBJ2-1, with D perhaps TRBD1 (7 bases). CDR1 is KGHSH and CDR2 is LQKENI in the germline V gene. Trimming removed 2 bases at V and 8 bases at J, with 22 bases between. The CDR3 runs to 17 residues. The CDR3 here is CASSPFWQGGSSDEQFF. CDR3 coding DNA: TGTGCCAGCTCACCATTTTGGCAGGGGGGCAGTAGCGATGAGCAGTTCTTC. Filled out from reference TRBV18 and TRBJ2-1, the complete variable domain reads NAGVMQNPRHLVRRRGQEARLRCSPMKGHSHVYWYRQLPEEGLKFMVYLQKENIIDESGMPKERFSAEFPKEGPSILRIQQVVRGDSAAYFCASSPFWQGGSSDEQFFGPGTRLTVL.

The CDR3 is CASSLRQAYGYTF. The CDR3 DNA is TGTGCCAGCAGCTTGCGACAGGCCTATGGCTACACCTTC. The rearrangement joins TRBV5-4 to TRBJ1-2, with a weak D call TRBD1 (6 bases). Germline V lookup: CDR1 SGHNT, CDR2 YYREEE (reference sequence). V was pared by 1 base and J by 4 bases, with 8 bases between. The CDR3 runs 13 residues. The whole variable domain, remainder taken from reference TRBV5-4 and TRBJ1-2, is ETGVTQSPTHLIKTRGQQVTLRCSSQSGHNTVSWYQQALGQGPQFIFQYYREEENGRGNFPPRFSGLQFPNYSSELNVNALELDDSALYLCASSLRQAYGYTFGSGTRLTVV.

The CDR3 sequence is CASSGQGASNSYNEQFF. The DNA for the CDR3 is TGTGCCAGTAGTGGACAGGGGGCGAGTAATTCCTACAATGAGCAGTTCTTC. The chain employs TRBV19 and TRBJ2-1; 11 bases agree with TRBD1. CDR1 is LNHDA and CDR2 is SQIVND in the germline V gene (reference sequence). CDR3 size: 17 residues. Trimming at V came to 5 bases and at J to 1 base, leaving 7 bases not matched to a gene.

As for this clone: Different DNA sequences within this sample yield the same CDR3. The V gene is TRBV11-1, the J gene TRBJ2-7; either TRBD1 or TRBD2 may fit D (5 bases each). The CDR3 length is 12 residues. The germline V gene encodes CDR1 SGHAT and CDR2 FQDESV (reference sequence). V was shortened by 5 bases and J by 5 bases, with 10 bases between the two germline ends. CDR3 region: CASSLMGDEQYF. The CDR3 region has the DNA TGTGCCAGCAGCCTAATGGGGGACGAGCAGTACTTC.

The genes are TRBV11-3 and TRBJ2-7; TRBD1 aligns across 9 bases. The CDR3 has 15 amino acids. The V gene's germline CDR1 is SGHNT and CDR2 YENEEA. The junction had 4 bases not matched to a gene; V was cut back by 0 bases and J by 4 bases. The CDR3 DNA sequence: TGTGCCAGCAGCTTAGATCCAGGACAGGGGTACGAGCAGTACTTC. This codes for CASSLDPGQGYEQYF. The full variable domain, with the rest looked up from reference TRBV11-3 and TRBJ2-7, is EAGVVQSPRYKIIEKKQPVAFWCNPISGHNTLYWYLQNLGQGPELLIRYENEEAVDDSQLPKDRFSAERLKGVDSTLKIQPAELGDSAVYLCASSLDPGQGYEQYFGPGTRLTVT.

The chain couples TRBV9 to TRBJ2-3; possible D gene TRBD2, 6 bases. CDR3 length: 17 residues. V gave up 0 bases and J gave up 0 bases, with 14 bases separating them. Germline assignment: CDR1 SGDLS and CDR2 YYNGEE. DNA of the CDR3: TGTGCCAGCAGCGTAGAATGGCGGGGCTCTAGCACAGATACGCAGTATTTT. This sequence encodes CASSVEWRGSSTDTQYF. Full variable domain (remainder filled in from reference TRBV9 and TRBJ2-3): DSGVTQTPKHLITATGQRVTLRCSPRSGDLSVYWYQQSLDQGLQFLIQYYNGEERAKGNILERFSAQQFPDLHSELNLSSLELGDSALYFCASSVEWRGSSTDTQYFGPGTRLTVL.

This chain connects TRBV7-9 to TRBJ2-5; TRBD1 might be the D (5 bases). The CDR3 spans 15 residues. V lost 1 base, J lost 3 bases, and 12 bases lay in between. The germline CDR1 and CDR2 sequences are SEHNR and FQNEAQ (reference sequence). The chain's CDR3 is CASSLEGVREETQYF. The CDR3 region has the DNA TGTGCCAGCAGCTTAGAGGGCGTCAGGGAAGAGACCCAGTACTTC.

J is TRBJ1-5 and V is TRBV27; D gene ambiguous. V lost 8 bases and J 4 bases, leaving 9 bases between the germline ends. The CDR3 covers 12 residues. Germline assignment: CDR1 MNHEY and CDR2 SMNVEV (reference sequence). This CDR3 is CASGKNNQPQHF. In DNA form, the CDR3 reads TGTGCCAGCGGAAAAAATAATCAGCCCCAGCATTTT.

The V and J genes are TRBV5-8 and TRBJ2-5; TRBD2 aligns across 12 bases. The end of the DNA is better explained by TRBJ2-7, so the J call may be wrong. CDR1 and CDR2 (germline): SGHTS, YDEGEE. The length of the CDR3 is 15 residues. The CDR3 sequence: CASSWGLAGEYEQYF. The CDR3 nucleotides are TGTGCCAGCAGCTGGGGACTAGCGGGTGAATACGAGCAGTACTTC.